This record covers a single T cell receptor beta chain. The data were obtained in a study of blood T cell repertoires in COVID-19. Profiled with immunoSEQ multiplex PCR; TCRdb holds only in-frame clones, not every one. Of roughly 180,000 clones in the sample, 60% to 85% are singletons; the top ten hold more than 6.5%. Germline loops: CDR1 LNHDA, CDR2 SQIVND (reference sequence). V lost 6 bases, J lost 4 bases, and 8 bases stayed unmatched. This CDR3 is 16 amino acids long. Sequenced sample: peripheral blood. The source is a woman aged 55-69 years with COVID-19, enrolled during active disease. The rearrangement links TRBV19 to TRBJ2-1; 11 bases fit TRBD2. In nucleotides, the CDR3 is TGTGCCAGTAGAATCACCGGGACTAGCGGATACAATGAGCAGTTCTTC. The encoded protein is CASRITGTSGYNEQFF.